The rows below give T cell receptor beta chains drawn from one sample of a study of T-cell memory formation after mild COVID-19. TCRdb itself ran the 5' RACE reads through MiXCR, one entry per CDR3 protein. The sample consists of around 500,000 distinct CDR3 sequences, about 20% of them appearing once. The material sequenced was PBMCs or a T cell subset sorted from them (not recorded which). The receptors shown here come from an adult woman who had mild COVID-19 (a few samples of this study predate the infection). Cell type and time point are not known. CDR3s include the opening cysteine and the closing phenylalanine or tryptophan. The size of a clone is reported for some rows only, either as once, few or many, or as a class for expanded clones.

v_gene,abundance,CDR3aa
TRBV5-1,many,CASSGYGTGGNTEAFF
TRBV20-1,few,CSARDDWGGTDTQYF
TRBV12-3/TRBV12-4,many,CASSFNYDQLKQGITDTQYF
TRBV20-1,.,CSAMDRSNSPLHF
TRBV20-1,.,CSGGDNEQFF
TRBV19,few,CASSISSGSAYEQYF
TRBV6-2/TRBV6-3,few,CASSPPGAGGNQPQHF
TRBV7-2,few,CASSPLWKGPNEQFF
TRBV7-9,few,CASSLEITSGYAYEQYF
TRBV12-3/TRBV12-4,.,CASTLTSLDNEQFF
TRBV6-6,.,CASSYEGANQPQHF
TRBV7-2,.,CASSTDVRAFF
TRBV3-1,.,CASSHLGGPGNEQFF
TRBV7-8,few,CASSMGPSRSYNEQFF